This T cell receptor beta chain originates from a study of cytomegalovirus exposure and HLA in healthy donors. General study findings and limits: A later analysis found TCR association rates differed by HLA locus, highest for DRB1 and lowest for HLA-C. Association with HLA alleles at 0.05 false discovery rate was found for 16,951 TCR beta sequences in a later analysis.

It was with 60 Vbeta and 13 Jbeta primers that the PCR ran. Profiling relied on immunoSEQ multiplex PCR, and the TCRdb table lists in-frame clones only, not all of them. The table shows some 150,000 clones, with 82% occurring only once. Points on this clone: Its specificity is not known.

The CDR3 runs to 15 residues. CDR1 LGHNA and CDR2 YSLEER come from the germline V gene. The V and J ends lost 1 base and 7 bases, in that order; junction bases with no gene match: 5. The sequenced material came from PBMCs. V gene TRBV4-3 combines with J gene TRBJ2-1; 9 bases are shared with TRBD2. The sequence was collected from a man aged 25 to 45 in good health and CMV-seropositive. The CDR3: CASSQVAGGMNEQFF. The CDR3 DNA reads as TGCGCCAGCAGCCAAGTTGCGGGGGGGATGAATGAGCAGTTCTTC.